This T cell receptor beta chain comes out of a study of blood T cell repertoires in COVID-19. The CDR3 covers 15 residues. Trimming left V 0 bases short and J 2 bases short, with 12 bases between. The germline CDR1 and CDR2 sequences are SGHRS and YFSETQ. Adults between roughly 18 and 89 years of age took part from some 25 US areas. Researchers sorted participants into cohorts using their self-reported clinical history. For recovered donors of Cohort 3, there were two negative PCRs, clearance, or symptom resolution. The protocol was immunoSEQ multiplex PCR, while the TCRdb copy is restricted to in-frame clones and leaves out a portion. The top ten hold around 20% of the sample, which has around 200,000 clones, 85% seen once.

This TCR was recovered from a man aged 35 to 55 who had recovered from COVID-19. Sequenced material: PBMCs or T cells enriched from blood (not recorded which). J is TRBJ2-7 and V is TRBV5-1; tentative D call: TRBD1 (5 bases). The CDR3 DNA reads as TGCGCCAGCAGCTTGGTTCTCGACAGACCCTACGAGCAGTACTTC. Translated: CASSLVLDRPYEQYF.